The 3 T cell receptor beta chains below were found in one sample sequenced in a study of T-cell memory formation after mild COVID-19. Each CDR3 protein is one row after TCRdb ran MiXCR on the 5' RACE reads. In the table there are some 150,000 distinct CDR3 sequences, around 27% of which are singletons. The sequenced material came from PBMCs or a T cell subset sorted from them (not recorded which). All receptors derive from an adult woman who had mild COVID-19 (a few samples of this study predate the infection). Cell type and time point are not known.

This chain uses TRBV30 with TRBJ1-1; D unclear. This CDR3 has 10 residues. In germline, CDR1 is GTSNPN, CDR2 SVGIG (reference sequence). V dropped 2 bases and J dropped 7 bases, with 5 bases sitting between them. DNA for the CDR3: TGTGCCTGGAGTCGCGGTGAAGCTTTCTTT. Translation: CAWSRGEAFF.

This sequence joins TRBV5-5 and TRBJ1-1; D may be TRBD1 (6 bases). V was cut by 4 bases and J by 1 base, with 14 bases left in between. CDR1 and CDR2 (germline): SGHKS, YYEKEE (reference sequence). CDR3 length: 15 residues. CDR3 residues: CASSTILQGNTEAFF. In DNA form, the CDR3 reads TGTGCCAGCAGCACCATATTACAGGGGAACACTGAAGCTTTCTTT.

The V gene is TRBV6-2 or TRBV6-3, the J gene TRBJ2-7; D may be TRBD2 (6 bases). V lost 7 bases, J lost 1 base, and 11 bases lay in between. The CDR3 is made up of 13 amino acids. Germline V gene lookup returns CDR1 MNHEY and CDR2 SVGEGT. CDR3 in DNA: TGTGCCAGCATGTTCGGAGGGTCCTACGAGCAGTACTTC. Translated, it gives CASMFGGSYEQYF.